What follows is one TCR beta chain and its context. Its antigen has not been determined. Base qualities are not recorded, but no much larger clone differs from it by a single base. Library prep was done by PCR. Reads for this sample came from an Illumina HiSeq 4000. Bulk TCR libraries were made following a previously described method, with the TCR primers given in Table S5. Purification of total RNA was performed with the Qiagen AllPrep DNA/RNA kit. Before analysis, reads from multiple sequencing runs of one library were combined. Under the source paper's analysis protocol: Reads were retained only if their TCR constant sequence matched exactly, and those retained reads were trimmed to 150 nt and grouped according to their 12-nt molecular barcodes. Reads inside each barcode group were sub-clustered using a 15% Levenshtein threshold, and a quality-weighted consensus sequence was constructed for each RNA molecule. Non-functional sequences were discarded, and so were lower-count sequences lying one edit away from another sequence. Barcode sub-clusters with fewer than 20% of the maximum read count were removed, based on fitting two negative binomial distributions. TCRdb reprocessing: public reads trimmed at Q25 with fastp, clones called with MiXCR, in-frame beta chains kept. Each CDR3 protein appears once, grouped with its most common genes and DNA. The V and J calls reflect TCRdb's pipeline rather than the authors' work. This sample is represented by more than 450,000 distinct CDR3 sequences; 20% to 25% of them were singletons. More than 0.8% of the sample comes from the top ten.

Libraries of naive CD8 T cells were built from anywhere between about 20,000 and 1,000,000 sorted cells, with 10%, 30% or 50% of the purified RNA used. Naive CD8 T cells, defined as CD8+CD4-CCR7+CD45RA+, were FACS-sorted into RLT Plus buffer on a BD FACSAria II. To test detection sensitivity, Jurkat RNA equal to fewer than 13 TCR copies was added to samples of about 20,000-1,000,000 naive CD8 T cells. CD8 T cells were enriched with RosetteSep CD8+ T Cell Enrichment Cocktail and Ficoll-Paque, followed by ACK red cell lysis. V was cut back by 6 bases and J by 0 bases, leaving a gap of 15 bases between them. Taken from cysteine to phenylalanine, the CDR3 has 16 residues. Only the CDR3 portion is preserved as DNA: 48 bases, with reading frame beginning at the first base. The germline V gene encodes CDR1 MNHEY and CDR2 SVGAGI. These data originate in a study of molecular identifiers for immune sequencing clone quantification (dated by TCRdb to 2017 to 2018). About the full investigation: For a replicate experiment, the RNA from either approximately 20,000 or 98,000 naive CD8 T cells was divided into five aliquots, and four of those aliquots went on to sequencing. CD8 T cells were used in a methods study to benchmark molecular-identifier clustering-based TCR repertoire sequencing (MIDCIRS) and TCR RNA copy counting.

Overall results and qualifications from the work: Without barcode sub-clustering, chimeric consensus sequences inflated TCR diversity; chimeras reached as high as 47%. Spiked-in Jurkat TCR RNA equal to a single cell's worth was reported to be detectable even within one million naive CD8 T cells. Highly expanded clone sizes could be underestimated because identical TCR molecules may share a barcode. Modeling gave 3 to 3.5 recovered TCR RNA copies per cell versus approximately 9 by digital PCR, implying roughly 30% capture efficiency. Spiked-in Jurkat TCR RNA (about ten copies' worth), which is not part of the donor repertoire, was contained in the naive libraries. In CMV-specific effector cells, over 99% of molecules were held by clones above 20 RNA copies, whereas under 1% of molecules were held by such clones in naive cells.

The receptor was derived from a human donor in good health. Some libraries in this study had Jurkat cell RNA spiked in. In this chain, TRBV6-5 is recombined with TRBJ2-4, with a weak D call of TRBD1 (5 bases match). The sequencing sample was made of naive CD8+ T cells from blood, with Jurkat cell RNA spiked in. The intended sense of this specimen's cell subset or site label: FACS-sorted CD8+CD4-CCR7+CD45RA+ naive T cells. CDR3 loop: CASSSDSFIAKNIQYF. Read as DNA, the sequence is TGTGCCAGCAGCTCCGACAGCTTCATAGCCAAAAACATTCAGTACTTC.